The 10 T cell receptor beta chains below all came from one sample that was sequenced in a study of T cell responses to AZD1222 COVID-19 vaccine. Profiled with immunoSEQ multiplex PCR; TCRdb holds only in-frame clones, not every one. The data contain tens of thousands of clones, around 90% of them singletons. The specimen comprised peripheral blood, sampled on day 0 of MenACWY control vaccination. These receptors were collected from an adult in good health.

The rearrangement joins TRBV4-2 to TRBJ1-5, with D unclear. The V end lost 0 bases, the J end lost 5 bases, and 14 bases lay between the germline ends. The CDR3 has 16 residues. CDR1 is LGHNA and CDR2 is YNFKEQ in the germline V gene. The CDR3 region is CASSQDPAGRDQPQHF. Written as DNA, the CDR3 is TGTGCCAGCAGCCAAGATCCGGCAGGACGGGATCAGCCCCAGCATTTT.

The V call is TRBV6-5, the J call TRBJ1-2; TRBD1 might be the D (5 bases). The V gene lost 6 bases and the J gene lost 4 bases, with 15 bases spanning the gap. This CDR3 has 14 amino acids. CDR1 and CDR2 from the germline V gene are MNHEY and SVGAGI. This chain's CDR3 is CASSPGGPGYGYTF. The DNA of the CDR3 is TGTGCCAGCAGCCCGGGGGGTCCTGGCTATGGCTACACCTTC.

The V gene is TRBV19, the J gene TRBJ2-3; possible D gene TRBD1, 6 bases. Trimming took 6 bases from V and 0 from J, leaving 13 bases between them. The germline V gene encodes CDR1 LNHDA and CDR2 SQIVND (reference sequence). This CDR3 is 15 amino acids long. CDR3: CASSTTGISTDTQYF. Here the CDR3 DNA reads TGTGCCAGTAGCACAACAGGGATTAGCACAGATACGCAGTATTTT.

The chain recombines TRBV19 with TRBJ2-7; 7 bases agree with TRBD1. V gave up 4 bases and J gave up 7 bases; unmatched junction bases: 7. Germline-derived CDR1 and CDR2 are LNHDA and SQIVND (reference sequence). There are 13 residues in the CDR3. CDR3 protein: CASSKTGNTEQYF. The DNA of the CDR3 is TGTGCCAGTAGTAAGACAGGGAATACAGAGCAGTACTTC.

The J gene is TRBJ2-7, the V gene TRBV27, with 9 bases lining up with TRBD2. Germline V CDR1 and CDR2: MNHEY, SMNVEV (reference sequence). The V gene end was trimmed by 5 bases and the J gene end by 2 bases; junction bases not matched to a gene: 7. CDR3 size: 15 residues. The CDR3, as DNA: TGTGCCAGCAGTAGAGGTGCGGGAGGGGCCTACGAGCAGTACTTC. Its protein is CASSRGAGGAYEQYF.

The chain carries TRBV29-1 and TRBJ1-2; maybe TRBD1 (6 bases). This CDR3 comprises 14 residues. The V gene's germline CDR1 is SQVTM and CDR2 ANQGSEA. Trimming pared 6 bases from V and 2 bases from J, leaving 16 bases between. The CDR3 protein is CSVGSGGGNYGYTF. The DNA for the CDR3 is TGCAGCGTGGGGTCGGGAGGGGGGAACTATGGCTACACCTTC.

This chain uses TRBV18 with TRBJ2-2; 8 positions match TRBD1. Germline CDR1 and CDR2: KGHSH and LQKENI. The CDR3 extends over 18 amino acids. The V and J ends lost 0 bases and 7 bases, in that order; junction bases with no gene match: 13. This CDR3 reads CASSPPGAGGAFGGELFF. CDR3 sequence (DNA): TGTGCCAGCTCACCACCGGGAGCAGGGGGCGCCTTTGGCGGGGAGCTGTTTTTT.

The chain has TRBV10-2 and TRBJ1-6; D is perhaps TRBD1 (5 bases). CDR1 is WSHSY and CDR2 is SAAADI in the germline V gene. Trimming removed 10 bases at V and 10 bases at J, with 17 bases between. This CDR3 has 13 residues. The CDR3 is CATSWGVGSPLHF. CDR3 in DNA: TGCGCCACCTCCTGGGGGGTCGGATCACCCCTCCACTTT.

V and J are TRBV29-1 and TRBJ2-7; 10 nucleotides line up with TRBD1. Germline CDR1 SQVTM, CDR2 ANQGSEA. With 6 bases clipped from V and 2 bases from J, the junction kept 7 bases outside the gene matches. The CDR3 totals 14 residues. Written as DNA, the CDR3 is TGCAGCGTGTCGGGGACAGGGGATACCTACGAGCAGTACTTC. It is translated as CSVSGTGDTYEQYF.

The J gene is TRBJ2-6, the V gene TRBV28; possible D gene TRBD2, 5 bases. V was pared by 11 bases and J by 0 bases, with 11 bases between. CDR1 and CDR2 from the germline V gene are MDHEN and SYDVKM. This CDR3 is built from 14 residues. CDR3 region: CACYEGSGANVLTF. Written as DNA, the CDR3 is TGTGCCTGCTACGAGGGCTCTGGGGCCAACGTCCTGACTTTC.